The sequence of this T cell receptor beta chain was determined in a study of cytomegalovirus exposure and HLA in healthy donors. Overall study results and limits: On later analysis, the bulk of CMV-associated TCR beta chains appeared to be HLA-restricted. Presence/absence results assume similar sequencing depth per donor, which may not hold. According to the study, roughly 160 TCR beta chains were cytomegalovirus-associated. Approximately 17,000 TCR beta sequences were associated with HLA alleles at 0.05 false discovery rate in a later analysis.

About this clone itself: What it recognizes is unknown.

PCR was performed using 60 Vbeta and 13 Jbeta primers. TCRdb's table, derived via immunoSEQ multiplex PCR, lists solely in-frame clones and lacks some. The table records some 170,000 clones, roughly 76% of them present only once. The CDR3 spans 18 residues. The junction had 10 bases not matched to a gene; V was cut back by 2 bases and J by 6 bases. Germline V gene lookup returns CDR1 PRHDT and CDR2 FYEKMQ (reference sequence). The receptor comes from a woman aged 18 to 35 in good health and CMV-seropositive. The sequenced sample was PBMCs. The chain uses TRBV13 and TRBJ2-1; 13 nucleotides line up with TRBD2. CDR3 in amino acids: CASSLRPQLAGGLNEQFF. CDR3 in DNA: TGTGCCAGCAGCTTACGCCCCCAACTAGCGGGGGGGCTCAATGAGCAGTTCTTC.